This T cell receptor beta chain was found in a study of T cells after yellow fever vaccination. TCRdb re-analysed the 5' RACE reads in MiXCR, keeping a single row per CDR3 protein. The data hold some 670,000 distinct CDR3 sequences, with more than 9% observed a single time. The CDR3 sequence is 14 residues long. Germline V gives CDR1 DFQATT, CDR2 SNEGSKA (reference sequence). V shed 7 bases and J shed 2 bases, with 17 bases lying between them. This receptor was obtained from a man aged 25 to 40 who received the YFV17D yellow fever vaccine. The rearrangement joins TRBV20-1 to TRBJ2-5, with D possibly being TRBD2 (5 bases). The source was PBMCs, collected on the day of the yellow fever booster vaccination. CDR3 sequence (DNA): TGCAGTGTAGGAGGACCCCCCCCACAAGAGACCCAGTACTTC. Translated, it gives CSVGGPPPQETQYF.